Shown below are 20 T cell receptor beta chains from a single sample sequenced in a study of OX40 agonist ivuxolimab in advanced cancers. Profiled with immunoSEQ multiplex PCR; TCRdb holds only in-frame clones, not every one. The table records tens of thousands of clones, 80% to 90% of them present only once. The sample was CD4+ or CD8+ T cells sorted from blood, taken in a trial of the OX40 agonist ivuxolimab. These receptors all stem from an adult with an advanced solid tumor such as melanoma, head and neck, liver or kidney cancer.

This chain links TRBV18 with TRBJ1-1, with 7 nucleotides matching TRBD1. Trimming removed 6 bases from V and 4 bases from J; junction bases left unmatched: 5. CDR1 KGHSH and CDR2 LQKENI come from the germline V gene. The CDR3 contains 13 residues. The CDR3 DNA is TGTGCCAGCTCCCCCGGACAGGCCACTGAAGCTTTCTTT. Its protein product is CASSPGQATEAFF.

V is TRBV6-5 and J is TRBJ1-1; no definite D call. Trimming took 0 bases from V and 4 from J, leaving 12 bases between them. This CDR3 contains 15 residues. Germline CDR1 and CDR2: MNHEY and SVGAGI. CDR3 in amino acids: CASSYSTEWSTEAFF. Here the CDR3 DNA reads TGTGCCAGCAGTTACTCTACGGAATGGAGCACTGAAGCTTTCTTT.

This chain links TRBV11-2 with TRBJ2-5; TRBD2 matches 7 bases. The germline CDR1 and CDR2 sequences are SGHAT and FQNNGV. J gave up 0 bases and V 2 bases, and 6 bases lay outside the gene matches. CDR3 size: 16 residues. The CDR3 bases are TGTGCCAGCAGCTTATTACTGGGGGGGGACCAAGAGACCCAGTACTTC. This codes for CASSLLLGGDQETQYF.

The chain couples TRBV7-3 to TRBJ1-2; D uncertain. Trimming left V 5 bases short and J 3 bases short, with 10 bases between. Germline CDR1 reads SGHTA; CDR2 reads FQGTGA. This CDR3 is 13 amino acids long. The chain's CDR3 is CASSPERHYGYTF. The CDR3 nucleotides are TGTGCCAGCAGCCCAGAAAGACACTATGGCTACACCTTC.

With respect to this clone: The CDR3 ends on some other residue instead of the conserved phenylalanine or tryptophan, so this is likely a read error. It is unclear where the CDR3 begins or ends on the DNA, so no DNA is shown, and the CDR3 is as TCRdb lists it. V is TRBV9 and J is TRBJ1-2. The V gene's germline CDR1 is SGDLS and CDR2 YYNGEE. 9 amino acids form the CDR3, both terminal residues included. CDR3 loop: CASSVVPVD.

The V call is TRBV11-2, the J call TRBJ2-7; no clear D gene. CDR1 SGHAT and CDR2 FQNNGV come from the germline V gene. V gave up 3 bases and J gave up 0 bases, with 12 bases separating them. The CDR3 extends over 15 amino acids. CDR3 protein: CASSLGLGNSYEQYF. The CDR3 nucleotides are TGTGCCAGCAGCTTGGGCTTGGGTAACTCCTACGAGCAGTACTTC.

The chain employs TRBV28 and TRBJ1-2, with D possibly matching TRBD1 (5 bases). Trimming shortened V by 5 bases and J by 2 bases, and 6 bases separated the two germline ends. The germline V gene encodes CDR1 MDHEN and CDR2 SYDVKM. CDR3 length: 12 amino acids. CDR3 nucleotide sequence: TGTGCCAGCAGTCCAGGGAACTATGGCTACACCTTC. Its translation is CASSPGNYGYTF.

The CDR3 bases are TGTGCCAGCAGCTTCGGACTGGGCTATGGCTACACCTTC. Its translation is CASSFGLGYGYTF. The chain is built from TRBV11-2 and TRBJ1-2, with D unclear. The CDR3 is 13 residues long. The V end lost 3 bases, the J end lost 4 bases, and 9 bases lay between the germline ends. Germline-derived CDR1 and CDR2 are SGHAT and FQNNGV.

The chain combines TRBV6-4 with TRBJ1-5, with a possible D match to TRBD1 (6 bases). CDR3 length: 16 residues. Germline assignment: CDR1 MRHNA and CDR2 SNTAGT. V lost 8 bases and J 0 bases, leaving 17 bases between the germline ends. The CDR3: CASGGTRRLSNQPQHF. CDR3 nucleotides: TGTGCCAGCGGAGGGACACGGAGACTTAGCAATCAGCCCCAGCATTTT.

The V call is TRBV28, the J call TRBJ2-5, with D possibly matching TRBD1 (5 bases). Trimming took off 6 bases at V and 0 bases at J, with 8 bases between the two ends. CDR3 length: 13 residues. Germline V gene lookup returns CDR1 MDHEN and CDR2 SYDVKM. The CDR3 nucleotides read TGTGCCAGCAGGACAGAGTACCAAGAGACCCAGTACTTC. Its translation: CASRTEYQETQYF.

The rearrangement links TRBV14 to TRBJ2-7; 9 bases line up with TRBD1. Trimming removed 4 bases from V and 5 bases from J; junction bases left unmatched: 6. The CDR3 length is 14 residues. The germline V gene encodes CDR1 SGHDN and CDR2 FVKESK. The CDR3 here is CASSRGQGPNEQYF. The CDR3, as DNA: TGTGCCAGCAGCCGGGGACAGGGTCCGAACGAGCAGTACTTC.

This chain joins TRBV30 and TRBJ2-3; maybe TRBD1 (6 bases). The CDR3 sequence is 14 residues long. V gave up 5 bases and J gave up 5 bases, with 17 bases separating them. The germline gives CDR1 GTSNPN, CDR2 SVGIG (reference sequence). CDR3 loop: CAWDRDTAGDTQYF. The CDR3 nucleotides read TGTGCCTGGGACCGGGACACCGCTGGAGATACGCAGTATTTT.

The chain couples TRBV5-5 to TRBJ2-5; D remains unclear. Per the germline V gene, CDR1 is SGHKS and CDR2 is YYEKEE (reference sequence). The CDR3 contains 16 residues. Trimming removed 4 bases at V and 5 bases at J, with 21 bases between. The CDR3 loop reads CASSLSAFLESETQYF. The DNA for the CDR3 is TGTGCCAGCAGCCTATCAGCCTTCCTAGAATCCGAGACCCAGTACTTC.

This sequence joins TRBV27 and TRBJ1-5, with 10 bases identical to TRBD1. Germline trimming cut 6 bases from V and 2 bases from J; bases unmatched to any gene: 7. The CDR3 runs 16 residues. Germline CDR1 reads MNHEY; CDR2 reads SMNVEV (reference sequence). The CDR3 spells CASRTYGTGGNQPQHF. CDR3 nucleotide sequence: TGTGCCAGCAGGACCTACGGGACAGGGGGCAATCAGCCCCAGCATTTT.

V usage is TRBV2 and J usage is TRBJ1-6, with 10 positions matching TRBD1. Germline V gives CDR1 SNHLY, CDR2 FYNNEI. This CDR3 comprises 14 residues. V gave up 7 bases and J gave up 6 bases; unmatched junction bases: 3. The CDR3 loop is CASTGQGGNSPLHF. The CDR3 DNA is TGTGCCAGCACTGGACAGGGGGGTAATTCACCCCTCCACTTT.

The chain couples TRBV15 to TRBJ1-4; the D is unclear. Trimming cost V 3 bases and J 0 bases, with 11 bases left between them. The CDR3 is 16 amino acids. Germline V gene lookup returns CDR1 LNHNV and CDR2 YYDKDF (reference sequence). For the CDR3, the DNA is TGTGCCACCAGCAGGGAAGGGTCTGCAACTAATGAAAAACTGTTTTTT. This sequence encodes CATSREGSATNEKLFF.

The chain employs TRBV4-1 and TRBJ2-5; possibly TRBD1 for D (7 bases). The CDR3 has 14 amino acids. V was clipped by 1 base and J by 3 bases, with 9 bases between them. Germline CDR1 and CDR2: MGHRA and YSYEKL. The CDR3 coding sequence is TGCGCCAGCAGCCAAGTCAGGGGGGAAGAGACCCAGTACTTC. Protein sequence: CASSQVRGEETQYF.

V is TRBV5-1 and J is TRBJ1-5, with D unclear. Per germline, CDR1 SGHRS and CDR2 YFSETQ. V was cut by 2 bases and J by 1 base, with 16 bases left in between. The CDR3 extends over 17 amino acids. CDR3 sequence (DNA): TGCGCCAGCAGCTTTACAGAGGATCGGGCGAGCAATCAGCCCCAGCATTTT. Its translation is CASSFTEDRASNQPQHF.

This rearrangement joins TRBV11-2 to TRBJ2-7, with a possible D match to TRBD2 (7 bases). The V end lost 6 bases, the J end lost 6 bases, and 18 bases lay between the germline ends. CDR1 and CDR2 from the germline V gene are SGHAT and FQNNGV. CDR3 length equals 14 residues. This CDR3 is CASRNYREGREQYF. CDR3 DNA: TGTGCCAGCAGAAACTACAGGGAGGGACGCGAGCAGTACTTC.

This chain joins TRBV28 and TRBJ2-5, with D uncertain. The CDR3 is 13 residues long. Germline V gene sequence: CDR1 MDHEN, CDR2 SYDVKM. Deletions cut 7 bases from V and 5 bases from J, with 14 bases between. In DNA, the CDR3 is TGTGCCAGCACCCCCGCATGGGCTGAGACCCAGTACTTC. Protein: CASTPAWAETQYF.